The 16 T cell receptor beta chains listed next were all sequenced from one sample in a study of cytomegalovirus exposure and HLA in healthy donors. It was with 60 Vbeta and 13 Jbeta primers that the PCR ran. The method was immunoSEQ multiplex PCR; TCRdb's version includes in-frame clones alone and lacks a portion of them. The data contain 95,000 to 100,000 clones, roughly three quarters of them singletons. Material for sequencing was PBMCs. These receptors were obtained from a female donor in good health and CMV-seronegative.

This chain uses TRBV30 with TRBJ2-5; possible D gene TRBD1, 6 bases. This CDR3 has 13 residues. Trimming removed 2 bases at V and 5 bases at J, with 12 bases between. Germline CDR1 reads GTSNPN; CDR2 reads SVGIG (reference sequence). CDR3 DNA: TGTGCCTGGAGTAGACAGGTCTACGAGACCCAGTACTTC. This gives the protein CAWSRQVYETQYF.

The V and J genes are TRBV7-9 and TRBJ2-5; 9 bases match TRBD1. V dropped 8 bases and J dropped 6; count of bases not matched to a gene: 7. The germline CDR1 and CDR2 sequences are SEHNR and FQNEAQ (reference sequence). This CDR3 has 13 residues. Here the CDR3 reads CASGTGLMKTQYF. In DNA, the CDR3 is TGTGCCAGCGGGACAGGGTTAATGAAGACCCAGTACTTC.

This clone was seen only once. V and J are TRBV10-2 and TRBJ2-7; 10 bases fit TRBD2. This CDR3 has 13 amino acids. The ends lost 8 bases at V and 4 bases at J; junction bases unmatched: 5. CDR1 and CDR2 from the germline V gene are WSHSY and SAAADI. As DNA, the CDR3 is TGCGCCAGCGGCGCTAGCGGGGGTTACGAGCAGTACTTC. Its translation is CASGASGGYEQYF.

This clone was seen more than once but under ten times. The V and J genes are TRBV7-9 and TRBJ2-7; tentatively, D is TRBD2 (5 bases). The germline gives CDR1 SEHNR, CDR2 FQNEAQ (reference sequence). Trimming took 4 bases from V and 6 from J, leaving 19 bases between them. The CDR3 has 15 amino acids. CDR3 DNA: TGTGCCAGCAGCTCAACGGGCGGGCTCCGGGGCGAGCAGTACTTC. This sequence encodes CASSSTGGLRGEQYF.

A note on this clone: Other nucleotide sequences from this sample produce the same CDR3. The rearrangement links TRBV5-1 to TRBJ2-7; TRBD1 is a possible D gene (6 bases). Trimming removed 4 bases from V and 5 bases from J, with 16 bases in between. Germline V CDR1 and CDR2: SGHRS, YFSETQ. This CDR3 has 14 amino acids. The CDR3 region has the DNA TGCGCCAGCAGCAGAGGGCAGGGGCGTCACGAGCAGTACTTC. Translation gives CASSRGQGRHEQYF.

The chain combines TRBV5-4 with TRBJ1-4; the match to TRBD1 covers 7 bases. The trim removed 5 bases at V and 5 bases at J, leaving 3 bases unmatched. The germline CDR1 and CDR2 sequences are SGHNT and YYREEE (reference sequence). The CDR3 length is 13 residues. The CDR3 loop is CASSSGQNEKLFF. The CDR3 coding sequence is TGTGCCAGCAGTTCGGGACAGAATGAAAAACTGTTTTTT.

This chain connects TRBV7-2 to TRBJ2-1, with 7 bases aligning to TRBD1. CDR3 length: 14 residues. The germline CDR1 and CDR2 sequences are SGHTA and FQGNSA. The junction had 10 bases not matched to a gene; V was cut back by 4 bases and J by 10 bases. CDR3 nucleotide sequence: TGTGCCAGCAGCTCCCCCGGGACAGCAGGGGAGCAGTTCTTC. It specifies CASSSPGTAGEQFF.

The CDR3 DNA reads as TGTGCCTGGAGCGTAACCGGGACAGGGAATCAGCCCCAGCATTTT. As protein: CAWSVTGTGNQPQHF. The rearrangement links TRBV30 to TRBJ1-5; 9 nucleotides align to TRBD1. The V gene's germline CDR1 is GTSNPN and CDR2 SVGIG (reference sequence). The CDR3 has 15 residues. Trimming removed 3 bases from V and 4 bases from J; junction bases left unmatched: 7.

The rearrangement links TRBV6-1 to TRBJ1-5; the D is unclear. Germline CDR1 reads MNHNS; CDR2 reads SASEGT. This CDR3 region has 14 residues. Trimming took 6 bases from V and 4 from J, leaving 13 bases between them. The CDR3 coding sequence is TGTGCCAGCAGAGCCCTGATCCGAAATCAGCCCCAGCATTTT. It specifies CASRALIRNQPQHF.

CDR3 in amino acids: CSVPGQGYEQYF. Written as DNA, the CDR3 is TGCAGCGTTCCGGGACAGGGCTACGAGCAGTACTTC. The V and J genes are TRBV29-1 and TRBJ2-7, with 9 nucleotides matching TRBD1. Unmatched junction bases numbered 2, after V lost 5 bases and J lost 3 bases. Per germline, CDR1 SQVTM and CDR2 ANQGSEA. CDR3 length equals 12 residues.

The rearrangement links TRBV10-3 to TRBJ2-7; 8 bases line up with TRBD1. This CDR3 comprises 15 residues. With V trimmed by 5 bases and J by 2 bases, 8 bases remained unmatched. CDR1 is ENHRY and CDR2 is SYGVKD in the germline V gene. CDR3 coding DNA: TGTGCCATCAGTACACCGGGACAGGTACCCTACGAGCAGTACTTC. Translation: CAISTPGQVPYEQYF.

This chain uses TRBV11-2 with TRBJ2-5; D call uncertain. Trimming removed 8 bases at V and 1 base at J, with 17 bases between. The CDR3 contains 15 residues. The germline V gene has CDR1 SGHAT and CDR2 FQNNGV. CDR3 sequence: CASLDVGFGQETQYF. The DNA of the CDR3 is TGTGCCAGCCTCGACGTCGGGTTCGGCCAAGAGACCCAGTACTTC. Together with reference TRBV11-2 and TRBJ2-5, the CDR3 gives the full variable domain: EAGVAQSPRYKIIEKRQSVAFWCNPISGHATLYWYQQILGQGPKLLIQFQNNGVVDDSQLPKDRFSAERLKGVDSTLKIQPAKLEDSAVYLCASLDVGFGQETQYFGPGTRLLVL.

This chain links TRBV7-3 with TRBJ1-1; TRBD1 is a possible D gene (5 bases). Trimming removed 2 bases from V and 2 bases from J, with 9 bases in between. CDR1 and CDR2 from the germline V gene are SGHTA and FQGTGA. The CDR3 is 14 residues long. The CDR3 is CASSLSTVNTEAFF. CDR3 bases: TGTGCCAGCAGCTTATCGACAGTCAACACTGAAGCTTTCTTT.

This CDR3 is CASSSSRDGYTF. The DNA of the CDR3 is TGTGCCAGCAGCTCATCTCGGGATGGCTACACCTTC. The gene calls are TRBV7-8 and TRBJ1-2; unclear D gene. The V and J ends lost 4 bases and 6 bases respectively, with 9 bases between them. Germline V CDR1 and CDR2: SGHVS, FQNEAQ. This CDR3 has 12 amino acids.

For the CDR3, the DNA is TGTGCCACCTCGACAGCGCGGCGGACCCAGTACTTC. Protein: CATSTARRTQYF. The chain combines TRBV6-6 with TRBJ2-5, with a weak D call TRBD1 (5 bases). Between the trimmed V and J ends, which lost 10 bases and 7 bases, there was a span of 16 bases. The germline V gene has CDR1 MNHNY and CDR2 SVGAGI (reference sequence). The CDR3 spans 12 residues.

The V and J genes are TRBV10-3 and TRBJ2-7, with D possibly being TRBD1 (6 bases). V lost 7 bases and J 0 bases, leaving 7 bases between the germline ends. CDR3 length: 12 residues. Germline V gene sequence: CDR1 ENHRY, CDR2 SYGVKD. The CDR3 sequence is CAIKGHSYEQYF. Here the CDR3 DNA reads TGTGCCATCAAGGGACACTCCTACGAGCAGTACTTC.